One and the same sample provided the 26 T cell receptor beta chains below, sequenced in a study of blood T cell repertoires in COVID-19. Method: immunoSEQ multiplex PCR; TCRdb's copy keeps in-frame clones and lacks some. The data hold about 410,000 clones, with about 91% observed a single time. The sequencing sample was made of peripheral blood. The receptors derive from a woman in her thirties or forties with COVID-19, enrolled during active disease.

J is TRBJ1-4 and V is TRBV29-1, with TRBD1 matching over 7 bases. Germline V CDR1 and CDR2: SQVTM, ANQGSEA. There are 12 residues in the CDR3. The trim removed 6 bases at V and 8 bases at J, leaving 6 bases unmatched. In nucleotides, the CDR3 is TGCAGCGTGCTCGACAGGGAGGAAAAACTGTTTTTT. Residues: CSVLDREEKLFF.

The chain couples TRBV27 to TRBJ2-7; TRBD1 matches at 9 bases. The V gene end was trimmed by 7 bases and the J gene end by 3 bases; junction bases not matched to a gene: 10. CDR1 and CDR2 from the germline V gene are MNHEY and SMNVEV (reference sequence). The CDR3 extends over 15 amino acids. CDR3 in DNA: TGTGCCAGCATCTCCCGGGACAGGGAGAACTACGAGCAGTACTTC. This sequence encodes CASISRDRENYEQYF.

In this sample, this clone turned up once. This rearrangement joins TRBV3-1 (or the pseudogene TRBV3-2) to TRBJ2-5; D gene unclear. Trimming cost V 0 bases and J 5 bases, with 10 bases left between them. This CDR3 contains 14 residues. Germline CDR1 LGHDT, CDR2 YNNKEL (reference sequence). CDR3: CASSQDTRTETQYF. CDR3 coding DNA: TGTGCCAGCAGCCAAGATACGCGTACGGAGACCCAGTACTTC.

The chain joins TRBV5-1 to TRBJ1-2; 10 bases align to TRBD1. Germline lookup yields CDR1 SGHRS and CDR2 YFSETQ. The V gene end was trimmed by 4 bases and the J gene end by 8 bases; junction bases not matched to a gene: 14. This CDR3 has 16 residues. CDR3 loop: CASSPRASDRGGGYTF. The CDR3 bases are TGCGCCAGCAGCCCCAGGGCGTCGGACAGGGGGGGCGGCTACACCTTC.

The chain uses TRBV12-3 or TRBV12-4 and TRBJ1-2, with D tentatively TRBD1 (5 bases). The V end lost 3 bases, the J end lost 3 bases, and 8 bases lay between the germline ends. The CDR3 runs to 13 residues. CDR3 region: CASSLSRDYGYTF. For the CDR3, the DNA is TGTGCCAGCAGTTTGTCCAGGGACTATGGCTACACCTTC.

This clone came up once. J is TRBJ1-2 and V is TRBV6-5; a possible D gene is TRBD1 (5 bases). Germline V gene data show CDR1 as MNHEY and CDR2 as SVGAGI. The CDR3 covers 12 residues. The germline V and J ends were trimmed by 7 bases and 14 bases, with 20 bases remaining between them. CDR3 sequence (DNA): TGTGCCAGCACCTCCGGCCAGGGTGTAGTAACCTTC. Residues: CASTSGQGVVTF.

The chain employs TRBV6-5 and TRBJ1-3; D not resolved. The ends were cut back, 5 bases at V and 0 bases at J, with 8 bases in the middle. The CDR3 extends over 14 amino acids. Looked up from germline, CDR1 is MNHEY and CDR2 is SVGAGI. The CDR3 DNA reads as TGTGCCAGCAGTCTTTACAGCTCTGGAAACACCATATATTTT. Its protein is CASSLYSSGNTIYF.

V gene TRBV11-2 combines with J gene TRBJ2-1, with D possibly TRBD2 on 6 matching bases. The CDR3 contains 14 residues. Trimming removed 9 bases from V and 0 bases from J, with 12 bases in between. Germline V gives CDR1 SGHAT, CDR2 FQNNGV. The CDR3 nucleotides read TGTGCCAGTAGGAGGGTTAGCTCCTACAATGAGCAGTTCTTC. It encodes CASRRVSSYNEQFF.

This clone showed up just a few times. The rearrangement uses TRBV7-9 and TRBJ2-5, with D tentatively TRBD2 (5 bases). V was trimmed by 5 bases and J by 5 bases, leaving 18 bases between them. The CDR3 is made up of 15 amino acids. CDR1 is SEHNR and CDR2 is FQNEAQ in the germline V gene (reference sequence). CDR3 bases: TGTGCCAGCAGCATGCTGCGAGGGTTTGAGGAGACCCAGTACTTC. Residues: CASSMLRGFEETQYF.

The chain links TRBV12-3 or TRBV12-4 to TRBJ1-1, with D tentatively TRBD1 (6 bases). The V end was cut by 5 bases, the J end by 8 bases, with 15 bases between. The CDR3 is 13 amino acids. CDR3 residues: CASSRRVGAEAFF. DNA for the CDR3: TGTGCCAGCAGTCGTCGCGTGGGGGCAGAAGCTTTCTTT.

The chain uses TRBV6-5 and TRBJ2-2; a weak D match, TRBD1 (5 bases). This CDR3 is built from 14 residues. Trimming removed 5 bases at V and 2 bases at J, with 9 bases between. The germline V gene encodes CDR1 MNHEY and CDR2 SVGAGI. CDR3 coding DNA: TGTGCCAGCAGTCGACAGCTAAACACCGGGGAGCTGTTTTTT. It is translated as CASSRQLNTGELFF.

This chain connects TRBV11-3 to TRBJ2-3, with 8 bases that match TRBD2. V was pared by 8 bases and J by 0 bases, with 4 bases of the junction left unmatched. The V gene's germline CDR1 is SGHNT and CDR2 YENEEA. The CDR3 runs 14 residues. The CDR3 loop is CASAAGASTDTQYF. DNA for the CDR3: TGTGCCAGCGCAGCGGGGGCAAGCACAGATACGCAGTATTTT.

The CDR3 sequence is CSASVGTGYGYTF. CDR3 bases: TGCAGTGCTAGTGTCGGGACAGGCTATGGCTACACCTTC. The chain links TRBV20-1 to TRBJ1-2, with 8 bases aligning to TRBD1. CDR3 size: 13 residues. J lost 4 bases, V lost 3 bases, and 4 bases had no gene match. Per the germline V gene, CDR1 is DFQATT and CDR2 is SNEGSKA (reference sequence).

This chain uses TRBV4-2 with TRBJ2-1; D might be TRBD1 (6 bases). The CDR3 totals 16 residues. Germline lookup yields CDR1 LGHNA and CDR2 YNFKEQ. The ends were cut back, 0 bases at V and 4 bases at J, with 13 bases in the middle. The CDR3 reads CASSQEGDTGYNEQFF. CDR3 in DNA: TGTGCCAGCAGCCAAGAGGGGGACACTGGATACAATGAGCAGTTCTTC.

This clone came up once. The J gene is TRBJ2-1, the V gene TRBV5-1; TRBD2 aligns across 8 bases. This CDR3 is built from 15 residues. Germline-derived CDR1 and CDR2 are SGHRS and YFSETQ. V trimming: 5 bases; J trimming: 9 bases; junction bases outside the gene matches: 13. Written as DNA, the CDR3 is TGCGCCAGCAGTCGGGAGGGCCGGGTACCACCTGAGCAGTTCTTC. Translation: CASSREGRVPPEQFF.

CDR3 protein: CASSPISGLSYNEQFF. The CDR3 DNA is TGTGCCAGCTCACCAATTAGCGGCCTTTCCTACAATGAGCAGTTCTTC. This sequence joins TRBV18 and TRBJ2-1, with TRBD2 as a possible D gene (6 bases). Germline V gene lookup returns CDR1 KGHSH and CDR2 LQKENI. V was cut by 2 bases and J by 1 base, with 12 bases left in between. CDR3 length: 16 amino acids.

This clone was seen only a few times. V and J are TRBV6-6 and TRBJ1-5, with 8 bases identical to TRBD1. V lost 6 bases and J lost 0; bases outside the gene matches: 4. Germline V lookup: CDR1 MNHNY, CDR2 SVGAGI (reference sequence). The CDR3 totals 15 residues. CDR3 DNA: TGTGCCAGCAGGACGGACAGGGCTAGCAATCAGCCCCAGCATTTT. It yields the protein CASRTDRASNQPQHF.

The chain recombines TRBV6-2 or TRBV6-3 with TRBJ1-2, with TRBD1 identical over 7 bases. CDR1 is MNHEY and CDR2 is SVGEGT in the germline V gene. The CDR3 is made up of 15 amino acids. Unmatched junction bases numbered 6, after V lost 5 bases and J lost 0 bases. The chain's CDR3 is CASSPDRASNYGYTF. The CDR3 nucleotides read TGTGCCAGCAGTCCAGACAGGGCCTCTAACTATGGCTACACCTTC.

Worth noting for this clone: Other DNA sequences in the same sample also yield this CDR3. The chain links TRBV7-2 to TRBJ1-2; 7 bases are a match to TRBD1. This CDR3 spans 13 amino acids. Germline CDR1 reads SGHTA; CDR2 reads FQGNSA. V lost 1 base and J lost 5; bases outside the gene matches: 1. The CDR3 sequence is CASSLGQGYGYTF. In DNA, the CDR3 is TGTGCCAGCAGCTTAGGACAGGGTTATGGCTACACCTTC.

The CDR3 DNA is TGTGCCAGCAGCCGGGGACAGCAAAACACTGAAGCTTTCTTT. It specifies CASSRGQQNTEAFF. The rearrangement joins TRBV4-2 to TRBJ1-1, with TRBD1 matching 7 bases. The CDR3 spans 14 residues. CDR1 is LGHNA and CDR2 is YNFKEQ in the germline V gene. Germline trimming cut 4 bases from V and 2 bases from J; bases unmatched to any gene: 4.

DNA for the CDR3: TGTGCCAGTAGTAGGACAGTTGATTCACCCCTCCACTTT. This gives the protein CASSRTVDSPLHF. The V call is TRBV19, the J call TRBJ1-6, with D possibly matching TRBD1 (6 bases). This CDR3 spans 13 amino acids. Per germline, CDR1 LNHDA and CDR2 SQIVND (reference sequence). V was shortened by 4 bases and J by 8 bases, with 9 bases between the two germline ends.

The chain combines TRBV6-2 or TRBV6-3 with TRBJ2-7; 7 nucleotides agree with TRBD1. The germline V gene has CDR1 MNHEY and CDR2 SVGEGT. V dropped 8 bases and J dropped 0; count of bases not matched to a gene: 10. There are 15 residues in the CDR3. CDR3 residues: CASCRTGAGSYEQYF. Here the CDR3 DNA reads TGTGCCAGCTGCCGAACAGGGGCCGGCTCCTACGAGCAGTACTTC.

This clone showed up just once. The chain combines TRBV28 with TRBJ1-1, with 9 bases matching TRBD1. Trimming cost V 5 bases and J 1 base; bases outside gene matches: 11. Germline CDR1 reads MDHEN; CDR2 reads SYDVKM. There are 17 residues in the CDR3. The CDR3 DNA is TGTGCCAGCAGTCTCGGGACAGGGAGGGTCGCGAACACTGAAGCTTTCTTT. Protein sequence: CASSLGTGRVANTEAFF.

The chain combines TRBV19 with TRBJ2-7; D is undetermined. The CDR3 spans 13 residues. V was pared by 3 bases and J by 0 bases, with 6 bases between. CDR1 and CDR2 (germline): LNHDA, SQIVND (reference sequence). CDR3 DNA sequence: TGTGCCAGTAGTATGGGCTACTCCTACGAGCAGTACTTC. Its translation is CASSMGYSYEQYF.

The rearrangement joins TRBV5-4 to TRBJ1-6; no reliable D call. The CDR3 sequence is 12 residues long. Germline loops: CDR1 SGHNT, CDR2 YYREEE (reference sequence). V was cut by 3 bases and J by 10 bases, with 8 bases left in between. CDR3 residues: CASSSLGSPLHF. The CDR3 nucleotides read TGTGCCAGCAGCTCCCTCGGGTCACCCCTCCACTTT.

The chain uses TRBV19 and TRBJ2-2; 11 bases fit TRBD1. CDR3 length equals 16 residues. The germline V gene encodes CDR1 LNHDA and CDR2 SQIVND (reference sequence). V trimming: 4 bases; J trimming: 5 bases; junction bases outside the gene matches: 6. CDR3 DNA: TGTGCCAGTAGTAGGGGACAGGGGGATGGGACCGGGGAGCTGTTTTTT. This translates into CASSRGQGDGTGELFF. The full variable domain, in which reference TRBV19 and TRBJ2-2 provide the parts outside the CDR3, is DGGITQSPKYLFRKEGQNVTLSCEQNLNHDAMYWYRQDPGQGLRLIYYSQIVNDFQKGDIAEGYSVSREKKESFPLTVTSAQKNPTAFYLCASSRGQGDGTGELFFGEGSRLTVL.